A selection of T cell receptor beta chains follows, all from one sample in a study of T-cell memory formation after mild COVID-19. Each CDR3 protein is one row after TCRdb ran MiXCR on the 5' RACE reads. The sample yields approximately 230,000 distinct CDR3 sequences, 16% seen once. Sequencing used PBMCs or a T cell subset sorted from them (not recorded which). The source is a man younger than 30 who had mild COVID-19 (a few samples of this study predate the infection). Cell type and time point are not known. Both conserved end residues are part of each CDR3. D genes are given only for firm matches. Not all rows give a size; the values are once, few, many and, for expanded clones, a class.

>few|TRBD1|TRBJ2-5|TRBV5-1
CASSSPGQQETQYF
TGCGCCAGCAGCTCACCGGGACAGCAAGAGACCCAGTACTTC
>.|.|TRBJ2-2|TRBV9
CASSRGTHVTGELFF
TGTGCCAGCAGCCGCGGGACACACGTTACCGGGGAGCTGTTTTTT
>.|.|TRBJ1-1|TRBV5-1
CASSPGHKNTEAFF
TGCGCCAGCAGCCCCGGACATAAGAACACTGAAGCTTTCTTT
>few|.|TRBJ2-3|TRBV12-3/TRBV12-4
CASSWGLYTQYF
TGTGCCAGCTCATGGGGACTTTATACGCAGTATTTT
>few|.|TRBJ2-2|TRBV29-1
CSVGSGELFF
TGCAGCGTGGGATCCGGGGAGCTGTTTTTT
>few|.|TRBJ2-7|TRBV12-3/TRBV12-4
CASSSFAAGSNEQYF
TGTGCCAGCAGTTCGTTCGCGGCAGGGTCCAACGAGCAGTACTTC
>.|.|TRBJ1-2|TRBV5-1
CASSSIPGTVDGYTF
TGCGCCAGCAGCTCCATACCGGGAACAGTGGATGGCTACACCTTC
>.|.|TRBJ2-5|TRBV6-2/TRBV6-3
CASSYLPSEGRETQYF
TGTGCCAGCAGTTACCTCCCATCGGAGGGGCGTGAGACCCAGTACTTC
>.|.|TRBJ2-5|TRBV20-1
CSATDPVGGQETQYF
TGCAGTGCTACCGACCCGGTGGGGGGCCAAGAGACCCAGTACTTC
>few|.|TRBJ1-4|TRBV7-2
CASSLSGEHEKLFF
TGTGCCAGCAGCTTATCGGGGGAACATGAAAAACTGTTTTTT
>.|.|TRBJ1-1|TRBV6-5
CASSYSNPRDTEAFF
TGTGCCAGCAGTTACTCGAATCCCAGGGACACTGAAGCTTTCTTT
>few|.|TRBJ1-3|TRBV27
CASSLSRRGPGNTIYF
TGTGCCAGCAGTTTATCGAGAAGGGGTCCTGGAAACACCATATATTTT
>few|TRBD2|TRBJ2-2|TRBV4-1
CASRLMTSGGAGELFF
TGCGCCAGCCGGCTTATGACTAGCGGGGGGGCCGGGGAGCTGTTTTTT
>.|.|TRBJ2-5|TRBV24-1
CATSGLTYVRETQYF
TGTGCCACCAGTGGCTTGACATATGTCCGAGAGACCCAGTACTTC
>many|.|TRBJ1-4|TRBV15
CATSRDGPEKLFF
TGTGCCACCAGCAGAGATGGTCCCGAAAAACTGTTTTTT
>few|.|TRBJ2-2|TRBV18
CASSISGELFF
TGTGCCAGCTCGATTTCCGGGGAGCTGTTTTTT
>.|.|TRBJ2-5|TRBV5-1
CATREWGSQETQYF
TGCGCCACCAGAGAGTGGGGGAGCCAAGAGACCCAGTACTTC
>.|.|TRBJ2-5|TRBV6-1
CASRPALSPETQYF
TGTGCCAGCAGACCGGCCCTCTCCCCAGAGACCCAGTACTTC
>many|TRBD1|TRBJ2-2|TRBV4-1
CASSQGTATGELFF
TGTGCCAGCAGCCAAGGGACAGCCACCGGGGAGCTGTTTTTT
>.|TRBD1|TRBJ2-7|TRBV6-6
CASSMRDRGGRSEQYF
TGTGCCAGCAGTATGCGGGACAGGGGGGGAAGAAGCGAGCAGTACTTC
>.|TRBD2|TRBJ2-1|TRBV7-2
CASSPGRVDASEQFF
TGTGCCAGCAGCCCGGGGAGGGTCGACGCTAGTGAGCAGTTCTTC
>.|.|TRBJ1-1|TRBV5-4
CASSTLGNTEAFF
TGTGCCAGCAGCACGCTCGGGAACACTGAAGCTTTCTTT
>few|.|TRBJ1-1|TRBV20-1
CSARDNAEAFF
TGCAGTGCTAGAGATAACGCTGAAGCTTTCTTT
>.|TRBD1|TRBJ1-5|TRBV18
CASSRLLTGVEPQHF
TGTGCCAGCTCACGATTACTTACAGGGGTTGAGCCCCAGCATTTT
>.|.|TRBJ2-3|TRBV12-3/TRBV12-4
CASSSTVRTDTQYF
TGTGCCAGCAGCTCGACAGTTCGGACAGATACGCAGTATTTT
>few|.|TRBJ1-5|TRBV6-1
CASSEQVGVGQPQHF
TGTGCCAGCAGCGAACAGGTAGGAGTCGGGCAGCCCCAGCATTTT
>few|.|TRBJ2-3|TRBV7-2
CAGRVDTGTDTQYF
TGTGCCGGACGCGTGGACACGGGCACAGATACGCAGTATTTT
>.|TRBD2|TRBJ2-3|TRBV5-1
CASSLLRGGATDTQYF
TGCGCCAGCAGCTTGTTGCGGGGGGGAGCCACAGATACGCAGTATTTT
>few|TRBD2|TRBJ2-7|TRBV3-1
CASGQAGYEQYF
TGTGCCAGCGGCCAAGCGGGGTACGAGCAGTACTTC
>.|TRBD2|TRBJ2-2|TRBV29-1
CSVWTSGGASIGELFF
TGCAGCGTTTGGACTAGCGGGGGGGCGTCTATCGGGGAGCTGTTTTTT
>.|TRBD2|TRBJ2-5|TRBV20-1
CSARPSGGAETQYF
TGCAGTGCTAGACCAAGCGGGGGGGCAGAGACCCAGTACTTC
>few|.|TRBJ2-3|TRBV5-1
CASSLDPGSSTDTQYF
TGCGCCAGCAGCTTGGATCCAGGGTCTAGCACAGATACGCAGTATTTT
>.|.|TRBJ1-3|TRBV5-6
CASSLSGSLNSGNTIYF
TGTGCCAGCAGCTTGTCAGGGTCCCTTAACTCTGGAAACACCATATATTTT
>few|TRBD1|TRBJ2-2|TRBV7-9
CASSFGRTGGTNTGELFF
TGTGCCAGCAGCTTCGGAAGGACAGGTGGGACGAACACCGGGGAGCTGTTTTTT
>many|.|TRBJ2-6|TRBV7-9
CASSKQGGGANVLTF
TGTGCCAGCAGCAAACAGGGCGGGGGGGCCAACGTCCTGACTTTC
>few|.|TRBJ2-5|TRBV18
CASSPRSSGRTIQETQYF
TGTGCCAGCTCACCGCGGTCGTCGGGACGGACGATCCAAGAGACCCAGTACTTC
>.|TRBD2|TRBJ2-1|TRBV6-2/TRBV6-3
CASSYAGGPYNEQFF
TGTGCCAGCAGTTATGCGGGGGGCCCTTACAATGAGCAGTTCTTC
>few|.|TRBJ1-2|TRBV7-9
CASSLGDSRNYGYTF
TGTGCCAGCAGCTTAGGGGACTCAAGGAACTATGGCTACACCTTC
>.|.|TRBJ1-1|TRBV6-2/TRBV6-3
CASKPPQGGNTEAFF
TGTGCCAGCAAACCGCCGCAGGGAGGCAACACTGAAGCTTTCTTT
>.|TRBD2|TRBJ2-3|TRBV20-1
CSANTGGQGTQYF
TGCAGTGCTAACACGGGGGGGCAAGGTACGCAGTATTTT
>few|.|TRBJ2-7|TRBV3-1
CASSQAGVGKDEQYF
TGTGCCAGCAGCCAAGCGGGAGTCGGGAAGGACGAGCAGTACTTC
>few|.|TRBJ1-2|TRBV6-1
CASSDHSPGYTF
TGTGCCAGCAGTGATCACAGCCCCGGCTACACCTTC
>few|.|TRBJ1-5|TRBV5-1
CASSLVDPWDQPQHF
TGCGCCAGCAGCTTGGTAGACCCTTGGGATCAGCCCCAGCATTTT
>.|.|TRBJ1-1|TRBV2
CASIPRTAEAFF
TGTGCCAGCATCCCTAGGACGGCTGAAGCTTTCTTT
>few|TRBD2|TRBJ2-1|TRBV4-1
CASSRPGLGDEQFF
TGCGCCAGCAGCCGACCGGGACTAGGCGATGAGCAGTTCTTC
>few|.|TRBJ2-3|TRBV29-1
CSVGGPLGDTQYF
TGCAGCGTGGGGGGCCCCCTTGGAGATACGCAGTATTTT
>few|.|TRBJ2-4|TRBV4-3
CASSQDPPASMNIQYF
TGCGCCAGCAGCCAAGACCCCCCAGCTTCGATGAACATTCAGTACTTC
>.|.|TRBJ2-1|TRBV7-2
CASSLGRDSYNEQFF
TGTGCCAGCAGCTTAGGCAGGGACTCCTACAATGAGCAGTTCTTC
>.|.|TRBJ2-5|TRBV12-3/TRBV12-4
CASADYEETQYF
TGTGCCAGCGCGGACTACGAAGAGACCCAGTACTTC
>.|.|TRBJ2-5|TRBV27
CASSSGNVGQETQYF
TGTGCCAGCAGTTCAGGGAATGTGGGCCAAGAGACCCAGTACTTC
>.|.|TRBJ1-5|TRBV4-3
CASSQDTQNNQPQHF
TGCGCCAGCAGCCAAGATACCCAGAACAATCAGCCCCAGCATTTT
>.|.|TRBJ2-5|TRBV6-6
CASRRVGVETQYF
TGTGCCAGCCGGAGGGTAGGAGTAGAGACCCAGTACTTC
>.|.|TRBJ1-4|TRBV28
CASSLGQGEKLFF
TGTGCCAGCAGCCTGGGCCAGGGGGAAAAACTGTTTTTT
>few|TRBD2|TRBJ2-1|TRBV5-5
CASSWLAGIVNEQFF
TGTGCCAGCAGCTGGCTAGCGGGGATCGTTAATGAGCAGTTCTTC
>.|TRBD1|TRBJ1-6|TRBV20-1
CSARVGDRGGNSPLHF
TGCAGTGCTAGAGTGGGAGACAGGGGCGGTAATTCACCCCTCCACTTT
>.|TRBD1|TRBJ1-1|TRBV5-1
CASLPSTGGYTEAFF
TGCGCCAGCCTCCCCTCGACAGGGGGCTACACTGAAGCTTTCTTT
>.|.|TRBJ1-5|TRBV3-1
CASSQGLRTLSNQPQHF
TGTGCCAGCAGCCAAGGGCTTAGGACACTGAGCAATCAGCCCCAGCATTTT
>many|.|TRBJ2-3|TRBV29-1
CSVATDTQYF
TGCAGCGTTGCCACAGATACGCAGTATTTT
>.|TRBD2|TRBJ2-5|TRBV11-2
CASSPTSGGAAKTQYF
TGTGCCAGCAGCCCCACTAGCGGGGGGGCCGCGAAGACCCAGTACTTC
>.|.|TRBJ1-6|TRBV19
CASDGGINSPLHF
TGTGCCAGTGACGGTGGGATCAATTCACCCCTCCACTTT